This TCR beta chain was found in a study of cytomegalovirus exposure and HLA in healthy donors. Study information: Roughly 92 million unique TCRs, all from HLA-typed donors, were included in an early release of the data. The study's findings and limits: A later analysis reportedly found fewer N-insertions in an Asian-associated ancestry cluster than the roughly 670-donor mean. Exclusion as indistinguishable affected some V segments, including TRBV6-2 and TRBV6-3. Productive status was seen about 87% or about 30% of the time for most TCR beta V segments in an earlier analysis.

On this clone: The antigen is not known.

The primer mix had 60 Vbeta and 13 Jbeta primers. Assay: immunoSEQ multiplex PCR; the TCRdb copy retains only in-frame clones and omits some. The profile shows roughly 160,000 clones, 65% to 90% of them singletons. The germline CDR1 and CDR2 sequences are MNHNS and SASEGT. V was trimmed by 4 bases and J by 8 bases, leaving 11 bases between them. The CDR3 covers 12 residues. The sequenced sample was PBMCs. V usage is TRBV6-1 and J usage is TRBJ1-2; TRBD1 is a possible D gene (6 bases). This TCR was recovered from a male donor in good health and CMV-seronegative. Here the CDR3 DNA reads TGTGCCAGCAGTGTCACCAGGGGAGGCTACACCTTC. Translating it yields CASSVTRGGYTF.